This entry describes one T cell receptor (beta chain). Sequencing was performed with immunoSEQ multiplex PCR; in TCRdb, only in-frame clones are kept and a portion is missing. Counted here are more than 300,000 clones, approximately 95% occurring once; the ten biggest clones make up roughly 0.02%. This record belongs to a study of shared T cell receptors in the human thymus. Trimming removed 6 bases from V and 7 bases from J, with 9 bases in between. This CDR3 is 12 amino acids long. The V gene's germline CDR1 is MDHEN and CDR2 SYDVKM. The specimen was thymocytes. The receptor was derived from a human donor. The rearrangement uses TRBV28 and TRBJ2-2, with unresolved D. The CDR3 coding sequence is TGTGCCAGCAGGGGGAACGGCGGGGAGCTGTTTTTT. Translated, it gives CASRGNGGELFF.